There are many counts of the clone carrying this T cell receptor beta chain. The antigen is unknown. The library was designed around alpha chains, so this beta chain is a stray read whose abundance carries little weight. Deletions cut 10 bases from V and 2 bases from J, with 17 bases between. The CDR3 is 14 amino acids. Germline V gives CDR1 ENHRY, CDR2 SYGVKD. The sample belongs to a study of spatial heterogeneity in lung cancer. About the research overall: From matched bulk RNA-seq came a T cell module score, which showed a strong correlation with TCR transcript counts in tumor regions. Overall study results and limits: Tumoral mutation counts were tracked by counts of expanded intratumoral alpha and beta TCRs. It was estimated that coverage of tumor T cells reached around 6.3% for alpha chains and 13% for beta chains.

Time point: sample taken at primary tumor resection. The donors were 72 patients with non-small cell lung cancer that was early-stage and untreated. No cell sorting; template was whole RNA from tumor, lung tissue or PBMC. TCRdb passed the 5' RACE reads through MiXCR, listing each CDR3 protein once. Seen here are 5,500 to 9,000 distinct CDR3 sequences, around 13% observed once, and the top ten hold about 7.3%. The J gene is TRBJ2-5, the V gene TRBV10-3; weak D call: TRBD1 (8 bases). Sample: lung tumor tissue, taken at surgery. The sequence was collected from a male donor with early-stage non-small cell lung cancer. The CDR3 bases are TGTGCCACAACGGGAGGACAGGGTCAAGAGACCCAGTACTTC. Its protein is CATTGGQGQETQYF.